This T cell receptor beta chain was retrieved from a study of neoadjuvant nivolumab and ipilimumab in lung cancer. Study at large: Nivolumab 3 mg/kg was given days 1, 15 and 29, plus ipilimumab 1 mg/kg day 1 in combination. General study findings and limits: Only two of four nivolumab-treated tumors gained richness and clonality by surgery. Pretherapy blood TCR richness correlated positively with resected tumor richness. Only a single major-pathologic-response sample was available for clonality analysis.

A note on this clone: Antigen specificity is unknown.

Assay used: immunoSEQ multiplex PCR; TCRdb lists only in-frame clones, some missing. Of roughly 23,000 clones listed, more than 70% are singletons. The CDR3 loop spans 18 amino acids. The germline V gene has CDR1 SGHNT and CDR2 YENEEA. The trim removed 0 bases at V and 6 bases at J, leaving 16 bases unmatched. The V call is TRBV11-3, the J call TRBJ1-1, with TRBD1 identical over 7 bases. The origin of this receptor is an adult with non-small cell lung cancer. This sample comprised peripheral blood, obtained before neoadjuvant nivolumab, alone or with ipilimumab. CDR3 DNA sequence: TGTGCCAGCAGCTTAGAGGGAGGGGGCGCACTATCTGAAGCTGAAGCTTTCTTT. This encodes CASSLEGGGALSEAEAFF.